Below, 9 T cell receptor beta chains from the same sample are listed, as sequenced in a study of control samples from healthy donors and cancer patients (dated by TCRdb to the early 2020s). The method behind the library was the immunoSEQ multiplex PCR assay. As stored in TCRdb, this immuneACCESS dataset retains in-frame rearrangements with V and J assigned. A fraction of the clones does not appear; measured against another copy, unresolved V genes explain less than half of the discrepancy, and the remainder lacks a known reason. This sample comprises just over 150,000 clones, over 85% of them detected only once. The ten largest account for around 9.3% of the sample. Material for sequencing was blood. These receptors came from a woman aged 40 to 50 in good health.

This clone has a single count. The chain has TRBV7-9 and TRBJ2-5, with TRBD2 as a possible D gene (6 bases). This CDR3 contains 15 residues. V shed 2 bases and J shed 0 bases, with 10 bases lying between them. Germline V gene lookup returns CDR1 SEHNR and CDR2 FQNEAQ (reference sequence). The CDR3 nucleotides read TGTGCCAGCAGCTTACTCGGGGGTTACCAAGAGACCCAGTACTTC. Its translation: CASSLLGGYQETQYF.

V is TRBV10-1 and J is TRBJ2-1; D is possibly TRBD2 (5 bases). Germline CDR1 WNHNN, CDR2 SYGVQD (reference sequence). CDR3 length: 13 amino acids. V was shortened by 2 bases and J by 7 bases, with 9 bases between the two germline ends. CDR3 coding DNA: TGCGCCAGCAGTGAGCCTCCGGGGAATGAGCAGTTCTTC. Translation: CASSEPPGNEQFF.

The V and J genes are TRBV7-2 and TRBJ2-5; 9 bases are a match to TRBD2. J lost 0 bases, V lost 3 bases, and 11 bases had no gene match. In germline, CDR1 is SGHTA, CDR2 FQGNSA. The CDR3 extends over 18 amino acids. The CDR3 sequence: CASSFVFGAGGDQETQYF. The CDR3 nucleotides are TGTGCCAGCAGCTTCGTGTTTGGCGCGGGAGGGGACCAAGAGACCCAGTACTTC. Based on the CDR3 plus reference TRBV7-2 and TRBJ2-5, the full variable domain is GAGVSQSPSNKVTEKGKDVELRCDPISGHTALYWYRQSLGQGLEFLIYFQGNSAPDKSGLPSDRFSAERTGGSVSTLTIQRTQQEDSAVYLCASSFVFGAGGDQETQYFGPGTRLLVL.

The V gene is TRBV7-9, the J gene TRBJ2-1; either TRBD1 or TRBD2 may supply D (5 bases each). Per germline, CDR1 SEHNR and CDR2 FQNEAQ (reference sequence). V shed 9 bases and J shed 9 bases, with 12 bases lying between them. CDR3 length equals 11 residues. The CDR3, as DNA: TGTGCCAGAAGGGGAGTCCCTGAGCAGTTCTTC. Residues: CARRGVPEQFF.

The rearrangement joins TRBV10-1 to TRBJ2-2; no definite D call. CDR1 is WNHNN, CDR2 SYGVQD, per germline (reference sequence). CDR3 length: 17 amino acids. The germline V and J ends were trimmed by 0 bases and 4 bases, with 15 bases remaining between them. CDR3 sequence: CASSESKGVPVTGELFF. As DNA, the CDR3 is TGCGCCAGCAGTGAGTCGAAAGGAGTTCCCGTCACCGGGGAGCTGTTTTTT.

In the case of this clone: One base separates it from a far larger clone, so it is likely a read error. The chain recombines TRBV5-4 with TRBJ1-1; possibly TRBD1 for D (5 bases). V lost 4 bases, J lost 1 base, and 8 bases lay in between. The CDR3 consists of 13 residues. CDR1 is SGHNT and CDR2 is YYREEE in the germline V gene (reference sequence). The CDR3 loop is CASSRGQNTEAFF. CDR3 nucleotide sequence: TGTGCCAGCAGCCGAGGACAGAACACTGAAGCTTTCTTT.

V gene TRBV7-8 combines with J gene TRBJ1-1; possibly TRBD1 for D (6 bases). Deletions cut 5 bases from V and 1 base from J, with 14 bases between. Germline V gene lookup returns CDR1 SGHVS and CDR2 FQNEAQ. This CDR3 is built from 15 residues. The CDR3 nucleotides are TGTGCCAGCAGCCCCCCGACAGGCCAGAACACTGAAGCTTTCTTT. Amino acid sequence: CASSPPTGQNTEAFF.

CDR3 sequence: CASSLGRRNYGYTF. The CDR3 DNA sequence: TGTGCCAGCAGCTTGGGACGTAGGAACTATGGCTACACCTTC. The gene calls are TRBV5-6 and TRBJ1-2; D not certain. Germline V gives CDR1 SGHDT, CDR2 YYEEEE. This CDR3 spans 14 amino acids. V was trimmed by 0 bases and J by 2 bases, leaving 8 bases between them. The whole variable domain, filled in from reference TRBV5-6 and TRBJ1-2, reads DAGVTQSPTHLIKTRGQQVTLRCSPKSGHDTVSWYQQALGQGPQFIFQYYEEEERQRGNFPDRFSGHQFPNYSSELNVNALLLGDSALYLCASSLGRRNYGYTFGSGTRLTVV.

This chain joins TRBV5-1 and TRBJ1-1; maybe TRBD1 (5 bases). The CDR3 contains 15 residues. CDR1 is SGHRS and CDR2 is YFSETQ in the germline V gene. V was shortened by 0 bases and J by 1 base, with 10 bases between the two germline ends. The CDR3 DNA reads as TGCGCCAGCAGCTTGGGTACGGGGGAGAACACTGAAGCTTTCTTT. Its translation is CASSLGTGENTEAFF.